This TCR beta chain was identified in a study of persistence of HIV-infected CD4 T cells. The immunoSEQ assay was version 4, run in survey mode. Produced via immunoSEQ multiplex PCR; TCRdb's table is partial and in-frame only. The data hold about 32,000 clones, with 70% observed a single time. In germline, CDR1 is SQVTM, CDR2 ANQGSEA. The length of the CDR3 is 14 residues. Cells were stimulated with overlapping HIV-1 Gag 15-mer peptides. Responding CD4+ T cells were sorted by upregulation of both CD40 ligand and CD69. Comment on this clone: The antigen is unknown. At one boundary the junction diverges from the germline segment, which might be a read error.

Specimen: CD4+ T cells sorted from PBMCs after roughly 18-hour stimulation, collected from a patient who received antiretroviral therapy. The V gene is TRBV29-1, the J gene TRBJ2-1, with TRBD1 matching 9 bases. The TCR originated in an adult man with HIV who was CMV-seropositive. The DNA of the CDR3 is TGCAGCGTCGAAGGGACAGGGAAGACCAATGAGCAGTTCTTC. Its translation is CSVEGTGKTNEQFF.